A selection of T cell receptor beta chains follows, all from one sample in a study of shared clonotypes between healthy human individuals. Repertoires were generated with immunoSEQ multiplex PCR, while TCRdb's copy carries only in-frame clones and drops some. The sample lists about 2,100,000 clones, about 93% occurring once. Sequenced input: naive CD8+ T cells from PBMCs. The receptors here all came from a man in his late teens or twenties in good health. Some clones in this sample may be carry-over from other donors' samples. CDR3s include the opening cysteine and the closing phenylalanine or tryptophan. Fields, in order: D gene, clone size, J gene, V gene, CDR3 protein, CDR3 DNA. The D gene is left open where the match is weak. The size entry is marked missing in some rows and otherwise reads once, few, many or a size class.

TRBD2	once	TRBJ2-3	TRBV2	CASSEDYTGGGPDTQYF	TGTGCCAGCAGTGAAGACTATACGGGAGGGGGGCCAGATACGCAGTATTTT
-	once	TRBJ1-3	TRBV7-8	CASSLAHPGGSGNTIYF	TGTGCCAGCAGCTTAGCGCATCCCGGGGGATCGGGAAACACCATATATTTT
-	-	TRBJ2-7	TRBV28	CASSLSLGEGSEQYF	TGTGCCAGCAGTTTATCTCTCGGGGAAGGGTCCGAGCAGTACTTC
TRBD1	-	TRBJ1-5	TRBV6-1	CASSWDRGYQPQHF	TGTGCCAGCAGTTGGGACAGGGGGTATCAGCCCCAGCATTTT
-	-	TRBJ1-2	TRBV5-1	CASSLDRVANYGYTF	TGCGCCAGCAGCTTGGACAGGGTCGCTAACTATGGCTACACCTTC
TRBD2	-	TRBJ2-1	TRBV27	CASSTGGSYNEQFF	TGTGCCAGCAGTACGGGAGGCTCCTACAATGAGCAGTTCTTC
TRBD1	-	TRBJ2-2	TRBV6-1	CASSDSDRGFTGELFF	TGTGCCAGCAGTGACAGTGACAGGGGGTTTACCGGGGAGCTGTTTTTT
-	-	TRBJ2-7	TRBV5-8	CASSIGDGKYEQYF	TGTGCCAGCAGCATCGGGGACGGCAAGTACGAGCAGTACTTC
-	-	TRBJ1-2	TRBV29-1	CSVDSRVNYGYTF	TGCAGCGTTGATTCCAGGGTCAACTATGGCTACACCTTC
-	-	TRBJ1-1	TRBV5-1	CASWGMNTEAFF	TGCGCCAGCTGGGGAATGAACACTGAAGCTTTCTTT
-	-	TRBJ2-7	TRBV7-2	CASSTRDNYEQYF	TGTGCCAGCAGCACCCGGGACAACTACGAGCAGTACTTC
-	-	TRBJ1-5	TRBV28	CASSFRGHNQPQHF	TGTGCCAGCAGTTTCAGGGGCCACAATCAGCCCCAGCATTTT
TRBD2	-	TRBJ2-7	TRBV11-2	CASSTLAESSYEQYF	TGTGCCAGCAGCACTCTAGCGGAGAGCTCCTACGAGCAGTACTTC